The following is a T cell receptor beta chain sequence with its context. Its matching antigen is unknown. The data belong to a study of cytomegalovirus exposure and HLA in healthy donors. The PCR was carried out with 60 Vbeta primers and 13 Jbeta primers. Libraries were prepared by immunoSEQ multiplex PCR; TCRdb keeps only in-frame clonotypes and omits some of them. The table records around 200,000 clones, 70% to 85% of them present only once. Study-wide results and limits: A link between a missense DCLRE1C variant and TCR beta V- and J-gene trimming emerged from a later analysis. Donors belonging to an Asian-associated ancestry cluster reportedly showed fewer N-insertions in productive TCRs than the 666-donor mean, according to what a later analysis found. Accurate HLA-A and HLA-B prediction from TCR beta sequences was reported for most subjects.

The V and J ends lost 1 base and 5 bases respectively, with 2 bases between them. The CDR3 runs to 11 residues. Germline lookup yields CDR1 LNHNV and CDR2 YYDKDF (reference sequence). The rearrangement joins TRBV15 to TRBJ2-5; no clear D gene. The specimen was PBMCs. The TCR was taken from a woman in her thirties or forties in good health and CMV-seronegative. CDR3 loop: CATSRAETQYF. DNA of the CDR3: TGTGCCACCAGCAGAGCGGAGACCCAGTACTTC.